These T cell receptor beta chains were read from a single sample in a study of cytotoxic CD8 clonotypes in ibrutinib-treated CLL. Some clones are missing from TCRdb's copy, which holds only in-frame ones; the method was immunoSEQ multiplex PCR. Among 50,000 to 60,000 clones listed, roughly 85% were seen once. Sequencing used PBMCs, obtained after 24 months of ibrutinib treatment. The receptor set was obtained from a human donor with chronic lymphocytic leukemia. Both conserved end residues are part of each CDR3. A D gene is named only where the DNA matches it firmly. Not every row has a clone size; where given, it reads once, few, many or a size class.

v_call	j_call	clone_size	d_call	cdr3_nt	cdr3_aa
TRBV6-5	TRBJ2-2	-	TRBD2	TGTGCCACCTCAAAGCGGGAGCTGGGCGGGGAGCTGTTTTTT	CATSKRELGGELFF
TRBV7-2	TRBJ1-5	-	-	TGTGCCAGCAGTCGTTCCTCAGGGAAAAATAGCAATCAGCCCCAGCATTTT	CASSRSSGKNSNQPQHF
TRBV28	TRBJ1-2	-	-	TGTGCCAGCACTTATACAGGGAACTATGGCTACACCTTC	CASTYTGNYGYTF
TRBV10-3	TRBJ1-2	-	-	TGTGCCATCAGCTTTGAACAGGGCGTTGGGGGCTACACCTTC	CAISFEQGVGGYTF
TRBV7-9	TRBJ2-7	few	TRBD2	TGTGCCAGCAGCTCCCTCGGGGGTAGCGGGAGTTACGAGCAGTACTTC	CASSSLGGSGSYEQYF
TRBV23-1	TRBJ1-4	-	-	TGCGCCAGCGTTCGTAGGCAGGGGTTTCCCCCAACTAATGAAAAACTGTTTTTT	CASVRRQGFPPTNEKLFF
TRBV18	TRBJ2-7	few	-	TGTGCCAGCTCACCTCACAGGGTGGGCGAGCAGTACTTC	CASSPHRVGEQYF
TRBV5-1	TRBJ1-1	-	-	TGCGCCAGCAGCTTGACGTCCAGGGGCACTGAAGCTTTCTTT	CASSLTSRGTEAFF
TRBV6-1	TRBJ2-3	-	-	TGTGCCAGCAAAGGCAGCTACCCTGCGGGAGATACGCAGTATTTT	CASKGSYPAGDTQYF
TRBV25-1	TRBJ1-1	once	-	TGTGCCAGCAGACAGGGATGGGACACTGAAGCTTTCTTT	CASRQGWDTEAFF
TRBV29-1	TRBJ1-2	-	TRBD1	TGCAGCGTCGGGACAGGGGGCATTTCAGGTGGCTACACCTTC	CSVGTGGISGGYTF
TRBV19	TRBJ2-3	few	-	TGTGCCAGCACCCATCTAGGTTCTAGCACAGATACGCAGTATTTT	CASTHLGSSTDTQYF
TRBV7-9	TRBJ2-7	few	TRBD2	TGTGCCAGCAGCCACGGACTAGCGGGATCCTACGAGCAGTACTTC	CASSHGLAGSYEQYF
TRBV11-2	TRBJ2-1	large	TRBD2	TGTGCCAGCAGCTTAGGGGCTAGCGGGAGGGTTGAGCAGTTCTTC	CASSLGASGRVEQFF
TRBV19	TRBJ2-3	-	-	TGTGCCAGTAGTATGTCTCCAGATACGCAGTATTTT	CASSMSPDTQYF
TRBV7-2	TRBJ2-7	-	-	TGTGCCAGCAGCTTACAGGGTTATGGCGAGCAGTACTTC	CASSLQGYGEQYF
TRBV6-1	TRBJ2-1	once	TRBD2	TGTGCCAGCAGTGAAACCGGGGGGAACTCCTACAATGAGCAGTTCTTC	CASSETGGNSYNEQFF
TRBV5-8	TRBJ2-3	-	TRBD2	TGTGCCAGCAGCTTGGGAACTAGCGGGAGGGCCGGGGATACGCAGTATTTT	CASSLGTSGRAGDTQYF
TRBV5-1	TRBJ2-1	-	TRBD2	TGCGCCAGCAGCTTTAAGACTAGCGGGAACTCCTACAATGAGCAGTTCTTC	CASSFKTSGNSYNEQFF
TRBV4-2	TRBJ1-3	-	-	TGTGCCAGCAGCCAAATCCAGGGCTCTGGAAACACCATATATTTT	CASSQIQGSGNTIYF
TRBV7-2	TRBJ2-7	-	-	TGTGCCAGCAGCCCCACGCGGGACATCTACGAGCAGTACTTC	CASSPTRDIYEQYF
TRBV2	TRBJ2-7	-	TRBD2	TGTGCCAGCAGTGACGGGGGGGAGGTACCCTACGAGCAGTACTTC	CASSDGGEVPYEQYF
TRBV5-1	TRBJ2-3	-	-	TGCGCCAGCAGCTCCAACACAGATACGCAGTATTTT	CASSSNTDTQYF
TRBV5-1	TRBJ2-7	-	TRBD1	TGCGCCAGCAGCCTCACAGGGGGCGACGGCTACGAGCAGTACTTC	CASSLTGGDGYEQYF
TRBV11-2	TRBJ2-1	-	TRBD2	TGTGCCAGCAGTACTAGCGGGAGTTTCAATGAGCAGTTCTTC	CASSTSGSFNEQFF
TRBV19	TRBJ2-7	-	TRBD1	TGTGCCACTGCCGGGACAGGAGACTACGAGCAGTACTTC	CATAGTGDYEQYF
TRBV18	TRBJ2-7	-	TRBD1	TGTGCCAGCTCACTAAGGACAGGGGGCGAGGACGAGCAGTACTTC	CASSLRTGGEDEQYF
TRBV5-1	TRBJ1-2	few	-	TGCGCCAGCAGCTTGTCCGGGGGGGCGTCCGATGGCTACACCTTC	CASSLSGGASDGYTF
TRBV4-3	TRBJ2-3	-	-	TGCGCCAGCAGCCAAGAACTAGGGGGTCCAGATACGCAGTATTTT	CASSQELGGPDTQYF
TRBV7-9	TRBJ1-5	-	-	TGTGCCAGCAGCTTAGGGGTCAGCAATCAGCCCCAGCATTTT	CASSLGVSNQPQHF
TRBV30	TRBJ2-7	-	-	TGTGCCTGGAGTGTAGCTGCTACCTACGAGCAGTACTTC	CAWSVAATYEQYF
TRBV28	TRBJ1-2	-	-	TGTGCCAGCAGTTTAACAGGGCCGGGTGGCTACACCTTC	CASSLTGPGGYTF
TRBV5-6	TRBJ2-7	-	-	TGTGCCAGCAGCAGGGGGGGGACCTACGAGCAGTACTTC	CASSRGGTYEQYF
TRBV5-1	TRBJ2-2	-	TRBD2	TGCGCCAGCAGCGCCCTCCCGGGAGGAAGAACCGGGGAGCTGTTTTTT	CASSALPGGRTGELFF
TRBV27	TRBJ2-1	-	TRBD1	TGTGCCAGCAGTACAGGGGGCTCCTACAATGAGCAGTTCTTC	CASSTGGSYNEQFF
TRBV9	TRBJ2-1	-	TRBD2	TGTGCCAGCAGCGGGAGCGGGAGTATGTACAATGAGCAGTTCTTC	CASSGSGSMYNEQFF
TRBV13	TRBJ1-3	-	-	TGTGCCAGCAGCCAAACCCTCTCTGGAAACACCATATATTTT	CASSQTLSGNTIYF
TRBV4-1	TRBJ2-3	-	TRBD1	TGCGCCAGCAGCCAACTAGGGACAGGGGGTCGCACAGATACGCAGTATTTT	CASSQLGTGGRTDTQYF
TRBV5-1	TRBJ2-1	-	TRBD2	TGCGCCAGCAGCTATACCGGGACTAGCGGCAATGAGCAGTTCTTC	CASSYTGTSGNEQFF
TRBV7-6	TRBJ1-4	-	-	TGTGCCAGCAGCAATGGGGAAAGAGAAGAAAAACTGTTTTTT	CASSNGEREEKLFF
TRBV18	TRBJ1-5	-	-	TGTGCCAGCTCCCCAGAGGGGGTCCCGAGGAATCAGCCCCAGCATTTT	CASSPEGVPRNQPQHF
TRBV25-1	TRBJ2-3	-	-	TGTGCCAGCAGATCAGGTCATAGGACCGCTACGCAGTATTTT	CASRSGHRTATQYF
TRBV6-1	TRBJ2-2	-	-	TGTGCCAGTATCAGGAATACTAACACCGGGGAGCTGTTTTTT	CASIRNTNTGELFF
TRBV14	TRBJ2-2	-	-	TGTGCCAGCAGCCAAGAGAAGGGGCGCTTCGGGGAGCTGTTTTTT	CASSQEKGRFGELFF
TRBV13	TRBJ2-7	few	TRBD2	TGTGCCAGCAGCCCACGGACTAGCGGCGAATCACCGGCCTCCTACGAGCAGTACTTC	CASSPRTSGESPASYEQYF
TRBV6-6	TRBJ2-1	-	-	TGTGCCACAGGGCCTTTTAGCGAGACCTACAATGAGCAGTTCTTC	CATGPFSETYNEQFF
TRBV6-5	TRBJ1-1	-	-	TGTGCCAGCAGTTACTGGGGGGTAGGGGGGAACACTGAAGCTTTCTTT	CASSYWGVGGNTEAFF
TRBV11-2	TRBJ1-3	-	-	TGTGCCAGCAGCTCAACAGGGTATCCCTCTGGAAACACCATATATTTT	CASSSTGYPSGNTIYF
TRBV7-2	TRBJ1-5	-	-	TGTGCCAGCAGCTTAGAGAGAGCCGCTAGCAATCAGCCCCAGCATTTT	CASSLERAASNQPQHF
TRBV19	TRBJ1-1	-	-	TGTGCCAGTAGTATTCAGGGCGCTGAAGCTTTCTTT	CASSIQGAEAFF
TRBV4-3	TRBJ1-5	few	TRBD1	TGCGCCAGCAGCCAAGATCGGCAGGGGGCAAAGCAGCCCCAGCATTTT	CASSQDRQGAKQPQHF
TRBV18	TRBJ1-1	-	-	TGTGCCAGCTCACCAACAATGAACACTGAAGCTTTCTTT	CASSPTMNTEAFF
TRBV19	TRBJ1-1	-	TRBD1	TGTGCCAGTAGTCCACGACAGGGAGGGGTCACTGAAGCTTTCTTT	CASSPRQGGVTEAFF